These T cell receptor beta chains were read from a single sample in a study of T cells in Graves' hyperthyroidism and ophthalmopathy. TCRdb independently ran MiXCR on the multiplex PCR reads; one entry per CDR3 protein. The sample shows around 200,000 distinct CDR3 sequences, about a sixth of them seen only once. Sequenced sample: blood. These receptors were collected from a woman aged 45 to 65 with Graves' hyperthyroidism. Both conserved end residues are part of each CDR3. D genes are given only for firm matches. Size values are once, few and many counts, or a class for expanded clones, and some rows have none.

D	V	J	size	CDR3	DNA
.	TRBV3-1	TRBJ1-2	many	CASSQPRTGSYYGYTF	TGTGCCAGCAGCCAACCGCGGACGGGGAGCTACTATGGCTACACCTTC
TRBD2	TRBV9	TRBJ2-1	many	CASSPGGLREQQFF	TGTGCCAGCAGCCCGGGGGGGCTAAGGGAGCAGCAGTTCTTC
TRBD1	TRBV10-3	TRBJ2-1	many	CAIGSDRAGNEQFF	TGTGCCATCGGATCTGACAGGGCAGGCAATGAGCAGTTCTTC
.	TRBV20-1	TRBJ2-1	many	CSAEPFPDGYNEQFF	TGCAGTGCGGAGCCGTTCCCGGACGGTTACAATGAGCAGTTCTTC
.	TRBV4-3	TRBJ2-7	.	CASSQEYSGVTYEQYF	TGCGCCAGCAGCCAAGAGTATTCAGGGGTAACCTACGAGCAGTACTTC
TRBD1	TRBV2	TRBJ1-1	many	CASITDRGRHTEAFF	TGTGCCAGCATTACCGACAGGGGTCGGCACACTGAAGCTTTCTTT
.	TRBV28	TRBJ1-4	many	CASRAPNEKLFF	TGTGCCAGCAGGGCCCCTAATGAAAAACTGTTTTTT
.	TRBV6-1	TRBJ1-4	many	CASSGSPGGRDEKLFF	TGTGCCAGCAGTGGCTCCCCCGGGGGGAGGGACGAAAAACTGTTTTTT
TRBD1	TRBV19	TRBJ1-2	many	CASSTRTGGYGYTF	TGTGCCAGTAGTACCCGGACAGGGGGGTATGGCTACACCTTC
TRBD1	TRBV2	TRBJ1-5	many	CASSLGQLNQPQHF	TGTGCCAGCAGCTTGGGACAGCTCAATCAGCCCCAGCATTTT
TRBD1	TRBV9	TRBJ2-1	.	CASSLDRQGGGDEQFF	TGTGCCAGCAGCTTAGATCGACAGGGGGGGGGGGATGAGCAGTTCTTC
.	TRBV7-9	TRBJ1-2	many	CASSLGQNSYGYTF	TGTGCCAGCAGCTTAGGACAGAACTCCTATGGCTACACCTTC
TRBD1	TRBV5-1	TRBJ2-5	many	CASSYQGDQETQYF	TGCGCCAGCAGCTATCAGGGGGACCAAGAGACCCAGTACTTC